This T cell receptor beta chain appears in the sequencing data of a study of regulatory T cells in long-lasting Graves disease. General study results and limits: TRBV28 was favored in persistent disease, as were TRBJ1-2 and TRBJ2-5.

Noted time point: newly diagnosed GD, antithyroid drugs for less than 3 months. RNA isolated from PBMCs was used to make the TCR library. An endocrinology department in Xi'an, China, supplied the patients. Germline-derived CDR1 and CDR2 are GTSNPN and SVGIG (reference sequence). Trimming removed 2 bases from V and 0 bases from J, with 21 bases in between. This CDR3 has 18 amino acids. Sequencing libraries for TCR beta were prepared with iRepertoire HTBI primers and Arm-PCR of CDR3 regions. In the authors' workflow: Analysis of the samples identified about 62 TRBV and 14 TRBJ segments. TCRdb processed the multiplex PCR reads anew with MiXCR; each CDR3 protein has one entry. The V and J calls and clone size come from TCRdb's table, not from the authors' own analysis. The data hold 550,000 to 700,000 distinct CDR3 sequences, with roughly a sixth observed a single time. This clonotype was picked up a small number of times. The antigen is unknown.

The sample was also reused in another study, on T cells in Graves' hyperthyroidism and ophthalmopathy. As reported in that work: Patients aged 18 to 65 had newly diagnosed hyperthyroidism lasting under 2 months.

The clonotype was recovered from a man between 18 and 29 years old with Graves disease. V is TRBV30 and J is TRBJ2-3; the D gene is possibly TRBD2 (5 bases). The sample in question was peripheral blood mononuclear cells (PBMCs), obtained at new diagnosis, from a patient treated with antithyroid drugs. The CDR3 sequence: CAWSIDGSGDASTDTQYF. Here the CDR3 DNA reads TGTGCCTGGAGTATTGATGGGAGCGGAGATGCTAGCACAGATACGCAGTATTTT.